A single sample is the source of the 14 T cell receptor beta chains below, sequenced in a study of blood T cell repertoires in COVID-19. The method was immunoSEQ multiplex PCR; TCRdb's version includes in-frame clones alone and lacks a portion of them. The sample includes tens of thousands of clones, 85% to 90% of them seen just once. The sequencing sample was made of peripheral blood. These receptors were collected from a human donor in a cohort sampled during active COVID-19.

The V and J genes are TRBV6-5 and TRBJ2-3, with 11 bases lining up with TRBD2. The V segment lost 5 bases and the J segment 6 bases; nucleotides outside the gene matches: 1. The CDR3 totals 13 residues. Germline V lookup: CDR1 MNHEY, CDR2 SVGAGI. The DNA of the CDR3 is TGTGCCAGCAGTCGGACTAGCGGGGATACGCAGTATTTT. This translates into CASSRTSGDTQYF.

This CDR3 reads CASSLADSYNEQFF. CDR3 bases: TGTGCCAGCAGCTTAGCAGACAGCTACAATGAGCAGTTCTTC. This rearrangement joins TRBV7-9 to TRBJ2-1; maybe TRBD1 (5 bases). The CDR3 has 14 residues. Trimming stripped 0 bases from V and 3 bases from J, with 6 bases between. The V gene's germline CDR1 is SEHNR and CDR2 FQNEAQ (reference sequence).

The chain carries TRBV9 and TRBJ2-7; D gene ambiguous. The V gene's germline CDR1 is SGDLS and CDR2 YYNGEE. This CDR3 spans 14 amino acids. V was pared by 3 bases and J by 3 bases, with 13 bases between. For the CDR3, the DNA is TGTGCCAGCAGCGCCGGCAGCGTCCTCTACGAGCAGTACTTC. This translates into CASSAGSVLYEQYF.

This clone is a singleton in its sample. V gene TRBV27 combines with J gene TRBJ2-7; D remains unclear. This CDR3 has 13 amino acids. Germline V gives CDR1 MNHEY, CDR2 SMNVEV (reference sequence). V dropped 6 bases and J dropped 0 bases, with 9 bases sitting between them. In nucleotides, the CDR3 is TGTGCCAGCAGATATAGGAGCTCCTACGAGCAGTACTTC. It translates to CASRYRSSYEQYF.

This sequence joins TRBV5-1 and TRBJ2-7; D is uncertain. CDR1 SGHRS and CDR2 YFSETQ come from the germline V gene. Trimming cost V 2 bases and J 3 bases, with 18 bases left between them. This CDR3 is 16 amino acids long. CDR3 residues: CASSLELGARYYEQYF. DNA of the CDR3: TGCGCCAGCAGCTTAGAGTTGGGCGCTCGATACTACGAGCAGTACTTC.

This sequence joins TRBV7-2 and TRBJ2-7, with D unclear. CDR1 and CDR2 from the germline V gene are SGHTA and FQGNSA. The CDR3 loop spans 14 amino acids. Between the trimmed V and J ends, which lost 5 bases and 2 bases, there was a span of 13 bases. CDR3 protein: CASSPSRVAYEQYF. The CDR3 coding sequence is TGTGCCAGCAGCCCGAGTCGGGTCGCCTACGAGCAGTACTTC.

Turning to this clone: Distinct nucleotide sequences in the sample also encode this CDR3. The chain is built from TRBV30 and TRBJ1-5; tentatively, D is TRBD1 (5 bases). The germline gives CDR1 GTSNPN, CDR2 SVGIG (reference sequence). V lost 2 bases, J lost 2 bases, and 7 bases lay in between. The CDR3 extends over 13 amino acids. CDR3 amino acids: CAWSSGGNQPQHF. The CDR3 DNA follows: TGTGCCTGGAGTTCGGGGGGCAATCAGCCCCAGCATTTT.

J is TRBJ1-2 and V is TRBV7-8, with 9 bases lining up with TRBD1. After removal of 5 bases from V and 5 bases from J, the junction contained 6 bases not matched to a gene. The CDR3 sequence is 14 residues long. The germline CDR1 and CDR2 sequences are SGHVS and FQNEAQ. CDR3 protein: CASSAEQGAYGYTF. In DNA form, the CDR3 reads TGTGCCAGCAGCGCAGAACAGGGGGCGTATGGCTACACCTTC. Supplemented by reference TRBV7-8 and TRBJ1-2, the full variable domain reads GAGVSQSPRYKVAKRGQDVALRCDPISGHVSLFWYQQALGQGPEFLTYFQNEAQLDKSGLPSDRFFAERPEGSVSTLKIQRTQQEDSAVYLCASSAEQGAYGYTFGSGTRLTVV.

The V gene is TRBV28, the J gene TRBJ1-6; the D gene is possibly TRBD1 (6 bases). CDR3 length equals 15 residues. Germline V gene sequence: CDR1 MDHEN, CDR2 SYDVKM. The V and J ends lost 8 bases and 7 bases respectively, with 18 bases between them. The CDR3, as DNA: TGTGCCAGCTTGACCTACAGGGCGTTCAATTCACCCCTCCACTTT. Translated: CASLTYRAFNSPLHF.

The chain couples TRBV15 to TRBJ2-1, with D perhaps matching TRBD2 (6 bases). CDR1 is LNHNV, CDR2 YYDKDF, per germline (reference sequence). The CDR3 extends over 13 amino acids. V shed 2 bases and J shed 7 bases, with 9 bases lying between them. In DNA form, the CDR3 reads TGTGCCACCAGCAGAACGGGAGTAAATGAGCAGTTCTTC. It translates to CATSRTGVNEQFF.

This clone has a single count. The rearrangement links TRBV28 to TRBJ2-7; 8 bases agree with TRBD1. The CDR3 has 14 amino acids. Looked up from germline, CDR1 is MDHEN and CDR2 is SYDVKM. J lost 3 bases, V lost 10 bases, and 11 bases had no gene match. CDR3 sequence: CATNTGGVFYEQYF. In DNA form, the CDR3 reads TGTGCCACCAATACAGGGGGTGTTTTCTACGAGCAGTACTTC.

The V gene is TRBV11-2, the J gene TRBJ2-2; 8 bases fit TRBD2. This CDR3 has 18 residues. V lost 0 bases and J lost 7; bases outside the gene matches: 13. Per germline, CDR1 SGHAT and CDR2 FQNNGV. The CDR3 region is CASSLDGRREGQGGELFF. In DNA form, the CDR3 reads TGTGCCAGCAGCTTAGATGGACGTCGGGAGGGCCAGGGCGGGGAGCTGTTTTTT.

The CDR3 loop reads CASSTEGADTEAFF. The CDR3 nucleotides read TGTGCCAGCAGCACCGAAGGGGCAGACACTGAAGCTTTCTTT. The chain links TRBV9 to TRBJ1-1; a weak D match, TRBD1 (5 bases). Trimming pared 4 bases from V and 3 bases from J, leaving 13 bases between. The CDR3 totals 14 residues. Germline CDR1 is SGDLS and CDR2 is YYNGEE.

The chain has TRBV6-5 and TRBJ2-2; possibly TRBD1 for D (5 bases). Germline V gene sequence: CDR1 MNHEY, CDR2 SVGAGI. The length of the CDR3 is 15 residues. V lost 2 bases and J 5 bases, leaving 12 bases between the germline ends. CDR3 protein: CASSYGAERTGELFF. CDR3 bases: TGTGCCAGCAGTTACGGGGCAGAGAGAACCGGGGAGCTGTTTTTT.